This T cell receptor (beta chain) comes out of a study of blood T cell repertoires in COVID-19. Study as a whole: Sites in the United States, Italy and Spain provided acute and convalescent COVID-19 samples. From T cells, B-cell-depleted T cells, or PBMCs came the material, which was cDNA or gDNA.

CDR1 is DFQATT, CDR2 SNEGSKA, per germline (reference sequence). The V and J ends lost 6 bases and 7 bases respectively, with 13 bases between them. The CDR3 length is 11 residues. This clone showed up just once. In the original analysis: Amplification of reference gene primers was used by the study to estimate nucleated cell counts. Sequencing used immunoSEQ multiplex PCR; TCRdb keeps in-frame clones, though not all of them. The V and J calls and clone size were taken over from that table, and D and trimming were inferred from the DNA. The table includes more than 140,000 clones, just over 85% detected once.

The rearrangement uses TRBV20-1 and TRBJ2-7, with D tentatively TRBD1 (6 bases). The source material was peripheral blood. This clonotype originated in a woman aged 55-69 years with acute or convalescent COVID-19. For the CDR3, the DNA is TGCAGTGCCCAGGTCCAGGGGGAGCAGTACTTC. This codes for CSAQVQGEQYF.